These 24 T cell receptor beta chains share one sample of origin, sequenced in a study of a mutant IDH1 vaccine in newly diagnosed glioma. Time point denoted: week 23, last vaccination. The vaccine gave 300 ug of a 20-mer mutant IDH1 peptide subcutaneously per dose. No cognate antigen is known for these TCRs. Measured with immunoSEQ multiplex PCR; TCRdb has only the in-frame clones, and not every one. Found here are about 40,000 clones, about 76% of them singletons; the top ten hold approximately 5.3%. This sample comprised PBMCs, obtained from a glioma patient whose treatment included an IDH1 peptide vaccine. The receptors were sampled from a man aged 50-59 years with glioma.

CDR3 in amino acids: CASSLTAAGNTIYF. The CDR3 DNA follows: TGTGCCAGCAGCTTGACAGCGGCTGGAAACACCATATATTTT. The chain employs TRBV7-3 and TRBJ1-3, with a weak D call TRBD1 (5 bases). The V gene's germline CDR1 is SGHTA and CDR2 FQGTGA. V lost 3 bases to trimming and J lost 2 bases, with 8 bases between them. CDR3 length: 14 residues.

This chain uses TRBV6-5 with TRBJ2-7, with 10 bases identical to TRBD2. The CDR3 is made up of 16 amino acids. V dropped 1 base and J dropped 0; count of bases not matched to a gene: 3. Germline V lookup: CDR1 MNHEY, CDR2 SVGAGI. CDR3 in amino acids: CASSYLAGGNSYEQYF. The DNA of the CDR3 is TGTGCCAGCAGTTACTTAGCGGGGGGCAACTCCTACGAGCAGTACTTC.

The chain is built from TRBV28 and TRBJ1-1; 7 bases fit TRBD1. Germline CDR1 MDHEN, CDR2 SYDVKM. V lost 2 bases to trimming and J lost 3 bases; unmatched junction nucleotides: 3. CDR3 size: 14 residues. CDR3 nucleotide sequence: TGTGCCAGCAGTTTAACAGGGGAGGACACTGAAGCTTTCTTT. Amino acid sequence: CASSLTGEDTEAFF.

V usage is TRBV7-9 and J usage is TRBJ2-5, with 8 bases fitting TRBD1. The CDR3 has 13 residues. Germline values: CDR1 SEHNR, CDR2 FQNEAQ (reference sequence). V lost 4 bases to trimming and J lost 7 bases; unmatched junction nucleotides: 5. The CDR3 region is CASSSGQGGTQYF. The CDR3 DNA reads as TGTGCCAGCAGCTCCGGACAGGGTGGGACCCAGTACTTC. The variable domain in full, with the rest retrieved from reference TRBV7-9 and TRBJ2-5, is DTGVSQNPRHKITKRGQNVTFRCDPISEHNRLYWYRQTLGQGPEFLTYFQNEAQLEKSRLLSDRFSAERPKGSFSTLEIQRTEQGDSAMYLCASSSGQGGTQYFGPGTRLLVL.

This clone was found a few times. The chain recombines TRBV10-3 with TRBJ1-1; perhaps TRBD1 as D (5 bases). Between the trimmed V and J ends, which lost 2 bases and 6 bases, there was a span of 13 bases. The CDR3 sequence is 14 residues long. Germline V gene data show CDR1 as ENHRY and CDR2 as SYGVKD. This CDR3 reads CAISEAVVGPEAFF. The CDR3 DNA reads as TGTGCCATCAGTGAGGCGGTTGTGGGACCTGAAGCTTTCTTT.

This rearrangement joins TRBV6-1 to TRBJ1-1; D perhaps matches TRBD1 (6 bases). The CDR3 totals 12 residues. V was cut by 6 bases and J by 7 bases, with 12 bases left in between. Germline lookup yields CDR1 MNHNS and CDR2 SASEGT. The CDR3 sequence is CASSRGGVEAFF. The CDR3 coding sequence is TGTGCCAGCAGCAGAGGGGGAGTTGAAGCTTTCTTT.

The J gene is TRBJ1-5, the V gene TRBV27; D unresolved. Trimming shortened V by 2 bases and J by 0 bases, and 14 bases separated the two germline ends. The CDR3 contains 17 residues. The germline V gene has CDR1 MNHEY and CDR2 SMNVEV (reference sequence). CDR3 loop: CASSLEHPKYSNQPQHF. DNA for the CDR3: TGTGCCAGCAGTTTAGAACACCCAAAGTATAGCAATCAGCCCCAGCATTTT.

The sample holds a few counts of this clone. The chain employs TRBV6-1 and TRBJ2-7, with 7 nucleotides matching TRBD1. The CDR3 runs 15 residues. Germline V gene sequence: CDR1 MNHNS, CDR2 SASEGT. V shed 2 bases, J shed 3 bases, and the junction held 7 bases outside the gene matches. The CDR3 bases are TGTGCCAGCAGTGAAAACGATTGGACAGGCTACGAGCAGTACTTC. It translates to CASSENDWTGYEQYF.

This chain uses TRBV13 with TRBJ1-6, with D hard to call. This CDR3 has 13 residues. Trimming removed 5 bases from V and 10 bases from J, with 12 bases in between. Germline V gene lookup returns CDR1 PRHDT and CDR2 FYEKMQ (reference sequence). The DNA of the CDR3 is TGTGCCAGCAGCCCCTCGGGCGGGTCACCCCTCCACTTT. Translating gives CASSPSGGSPLHF.

The gene calls are TRBV30 and TRBJ2-3, with a tentative D call TRBD1 (5 bases). Trimming left V 3 bases short and J 9 bases short, with 7 bases between. Germline CDR1 and CDR2: GTSNPN and SVGIG (reference sequence). This CDR3 has 10 residues. The CDR3 region is CAWRQETQYF. The CDR3 DNA sequence: TGTGCCTGGAGACAGGAAACGCAGTATTTT.

The rearrangement links TRBV6-1 to TRBJ2-7; tentatively, D is TRBD1 (5 bases). The V gene lost 7 bases and the J gene lost 2 bases, with 15 bases spanning the gap. The CDR3 loop spans 14 amino acids. The germline CDR1 and CDR2 sequences are MNHNS and SASEGT. The CDR3 protein is CASTLAGQAYEQYF. In DNA, the CDR3 is TGTGCCAGCACTCTCGCCGGACAAGCCTACGAGCAGTACTTC.

This clone was counted only a few times. The chain carries TRBV4-3 and TRBJ2-2; 9 nucleotides agree with TRBD1. V lost 1 base, J lost 6 bases, and 3 bases stayed unmatched. This CDR3 is 15 amino acids long. The germline V gene has CDR1 LGHNA and CDR2 YSLEER. Here the CDR3 reads CASSQVGQGPGELFF. CDR3 in DNA: TGCGCCAGCAGCCAAGTTGGACAGGGGCCCGGGGAGCTGTTTTTT.

The chain couples TRBV4-3 to TRBJ2-7, with 11 nucleotides matching TRBD2. V shed 0 bases, J shed 7 bases, and the junction held 8 bases outside the gene matches. The CDR3 has 16 amino acids. CDR1 LGHNA and CDR2 YSLEER come from the germline V gene. The CDR3 loop is CASSQEGRVAGGEQYF. CDR3 coding DNA: TGCGCCAGCAGCCAAGAGGGACGGGTAGCGGGGGGGGAGCAGTACTTC.

This chain joins TRBV1 and TRBJ2-6; TRBD2 is the table's D call, not checked against the DNA. TRBV1 counts as a pseudogene. This CDR3 has 18 residues. CDR3 region: CTSSQYFSQISGANVLTF. CDR3 nucleotides: TGCACCAGCAGCCAATACTTCTCCCAAATCTCTGGGGCCAACGTCCTGACTTTC.

A few counts support this clone. The J gene is TRBJ2-5, the V gene TRBV19; TRBD2 matches at 14 bases. Unmatched junction bases numbered 19, after V lost 5 bases and J lost 5 bases. The CDR3 is 20 amino acids. CDR1 is LNHDA, CDR2 SQIVND, per germline (reference sequence). CDR3 region: CASSSLIAGTSGGSRETQYF. The DNA of the CDR3 is TGTGCCAGTAGTTCGCTGATAGCCGGGACTAGCGGGGGCTCCAGGGAGACCCAGTACTTC.

The sample holds one count of this clone. The V gene is TRBV29-1, the J gene TRBJ1-5, with D uncertain. CDR1 is SQVTM and CDR2 is ANQGSEA in the germline V gene. The germline V and J ends were trimmed by 3 bases and 4 bases, with 10 bases remaining between them. CDR3 length: 13 residues. As DNA, the CDR3 is TGCAGCGTTGATTCAGGAGGTAATCAGCCCCAGCATTTT. Protein: CSVDSGGNQPQHF.

The rearrangement uses TRBV29-1 and TRBJ1-2; TRBD1 matches 7 bases. The length of the CDR3 is 13 residues. CDR1 is SQVTM and CDR2 is ANQGSEA in the germline V gene. The CDR3 sequence: CSADRDVDYGYTF. In DNA form, the CDR3 reads TGCAGTGCCGACAGGGACGTCGACTATGGCTACACCTTC.

CDR3 DNA: TGTGCCAGCAGCCAAGACGTCCGGGCCCACGAGCAGTACTTC. It translates to CASSQDVRAHEQYF. This rearrangement joins TRBV4-2 to TRBJ2-7; D remains unclear. This CDR3 region has 14 residues. Looked up from germline, CDR1 is LGHNA and CDR2 is YNFKEQ. With 0 bases removed from V and 5 bases from J, the gap between germline ends came to 11 bases.

The CDR3 reads CASSPAGAGNEKLFF. The DNA for the CDR3 is TGTGCCAGCAGCCCCGCGGGGGCGGGAAATGAAAAACTGTTTTTT. The chain uses TRBV9 and TRBJ1-4; tentative D call: TRBD1 (6 bases). Germline V gene sequence: CDR1 SGDLS, CDR2 YYNGEE. V lost 4 bases to trimming and J lost 5 bases, with 15 bases between them. The CDR3 sequence is 15 residues long.

The rearrangement uses TRBV6-1 and TRBJ1-5; 8 bases fit TRBD1. The V and J ends lost 6 bases and 2 bases, in that order; junction bases with no gene match: 3. The CDR3 contains 14 residues. Germline V CDR1 and CDR2: MNHNS, SASEGT. CDR3 nucleotide sequence: TGTGCCAGCAGGGGACAGGATCGCAATCAGCCCCAGCATTTT. Protein sequence: CASRGQDRNQPQHF.

The V and J genes are TRBV11-2 and TRBJ2-7; D unresolved. The CDR3 loop spans 13 amino acids. V shed 2 bases and J shed 7 bases, with 12 bases lying between them. The germline V gene has CDR1 SGHAT and CDR2 FQNNGV. The CDR3 coding sequence is TGTGCCAGCAGCTTAATTAATGAATCGGAGCAGTACTTC. It specifies CASSLINESEQYF.

This rearrangement joins TRBV4-2 to TRBJ2-1, with 8 bases aligning to TRBD2. The CDR3 consists of 15 residues. Unmatched junction bases numbered 8, after V lost 0 bases and J lost 10 bases. Germline CDR1 LGHNA, CDR2 YNFKEQ. CDR3 loop: CASSQDLAGGWEQFF. The CDR3 bases are TGTGCCAGCAGCCAAGATTTGGCGGGGGGCTGGGAGCAGTTCTTC.

This clone was detected only a few times. The CDR3 DNA reads TGTGCCAGCTCACCTTCGTCGGGCTATGGCTACACCTTC. Protein product: CASSPSSGYGYTF. This chain joins TRBV18 and TRBJ1-2; D not certain. CDR1 and CDR2 (germline): KGHSH, LQKENI. Trimming took 3 bases from V and 4 from J, leaving 9 bases between them. CDR3 size: 13 residues. Full variable domain (remainder filled in from reference TRBV18 and TRBJ1-2): NAGVMQNPRHLVRRRGQEARLRCSPMKGHSHVYWYRQLPEEGLKFMVYLQKENIIDESGMPKERFSAEFPKEGPSILRIQQVVRGDSAAYFCASSPSSGYGYTFGSGTRLTVV.

This chain links TRBV19 with TRBJ1-1; a weak D match, TRBD1 (6 bases). This CDR3 is 14 amino acids long. V lost 7 bases and J lost 4, with 16 bases in between. Germline V gene sequence: CDR1 LNHDA, CDR2 SQIVND (reference sequence). The CDR3 reads CASTLRGGVTEAFF. CDR3 nucleotides: TGTGCCAGTACTCTTCGGGGGGGCGTCACTGAAGCTTTCTTT.